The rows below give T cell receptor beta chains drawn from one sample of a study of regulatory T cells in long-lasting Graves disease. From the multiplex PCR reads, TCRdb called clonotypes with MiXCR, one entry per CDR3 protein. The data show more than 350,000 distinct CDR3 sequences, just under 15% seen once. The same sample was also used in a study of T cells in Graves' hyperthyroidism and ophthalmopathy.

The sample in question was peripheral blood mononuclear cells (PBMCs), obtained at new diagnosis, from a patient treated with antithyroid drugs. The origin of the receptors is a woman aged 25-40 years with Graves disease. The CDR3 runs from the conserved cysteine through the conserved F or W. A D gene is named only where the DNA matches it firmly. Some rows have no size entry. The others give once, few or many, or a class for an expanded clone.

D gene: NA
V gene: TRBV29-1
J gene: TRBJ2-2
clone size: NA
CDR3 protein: CSVGEDARNTGELFF
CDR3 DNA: TGCAGCGTTGGAGAGGACGCGAGGAACACCGGGGAGCTGTTTTTT

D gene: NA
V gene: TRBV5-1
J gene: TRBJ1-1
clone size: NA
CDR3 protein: CASSLDPRNTEAFF
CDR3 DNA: TGCGCCAGCAGCTTGGACCCAAGGAACACTGAAGCTTTCTTT

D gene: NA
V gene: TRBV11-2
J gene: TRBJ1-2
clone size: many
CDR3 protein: CASSLQGLPNYGYTF
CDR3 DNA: TGTGCCAGCAGCTTACAGGGCCTCCCTAACTATGGCTACACCTTC

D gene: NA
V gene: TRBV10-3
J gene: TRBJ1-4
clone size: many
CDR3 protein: CAINMLEDVLAEKLFF
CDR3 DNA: TGTGCCATCAACATGCTAGAGGACGTTTTGGCTGAAAAACTGTTTTTT

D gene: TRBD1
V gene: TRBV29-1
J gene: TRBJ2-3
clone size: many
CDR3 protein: CSVALTGREPYTQYF
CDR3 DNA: TGCAGCGTTGCCCTGACAGGGCGAGAGCCCTATACGCAGTATTTT

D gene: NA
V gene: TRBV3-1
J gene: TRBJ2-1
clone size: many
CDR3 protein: CASSRLVNEQFF
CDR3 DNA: TGTGCCAGCAGCCGTCTGGTAAATGAGCAGTTCTTC

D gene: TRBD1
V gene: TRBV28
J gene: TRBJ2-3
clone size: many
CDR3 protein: CASSPPRDRGQAITDTQYF
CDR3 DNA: TGTGCCAGCAGTCCCCCCAGGGACAGGGGTCAGGCCATCACAGATACGCAGTATTTT

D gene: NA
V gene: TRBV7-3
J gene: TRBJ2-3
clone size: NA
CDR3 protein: CASSLFGGTGEADTQYF
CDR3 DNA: TGTGCCAGCAGCTTATTTGGTGGGACGGGAGAAGCAGATACGCAGTATTTT

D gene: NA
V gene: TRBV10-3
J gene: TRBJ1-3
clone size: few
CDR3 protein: CATAPGNTIYF
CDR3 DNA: TGTGCCACGGCCCCTGGAAACACCATATATTTT

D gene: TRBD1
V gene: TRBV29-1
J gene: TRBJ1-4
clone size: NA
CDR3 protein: CSVTHMTGAINEELFF
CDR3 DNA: TGCAGCGTTACGCACATGACAGGGGCCATTAATGAAGAACTGTTTTTT

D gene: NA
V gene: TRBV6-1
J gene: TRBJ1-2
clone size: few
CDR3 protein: CASTDLQSLGSGYGYTF
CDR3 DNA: TGTGCCAGCACGGACCTCCAATCCTTGGGAAGTGGCTATGGCTACACCTTC

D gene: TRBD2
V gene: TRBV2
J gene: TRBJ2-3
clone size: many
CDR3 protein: CASSEYSGGTDTQYF
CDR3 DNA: TGTGCCAGCAGTGAATATAGCGGGGGCACAGATACGCAGTATTTT

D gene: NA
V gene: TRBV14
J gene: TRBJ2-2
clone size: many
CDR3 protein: CASSHYGSANTGELFF
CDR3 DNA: TGTGCCAGCAGCCACTACGGGAGCGCGAACACCGGGGAGCTGTTTTTT

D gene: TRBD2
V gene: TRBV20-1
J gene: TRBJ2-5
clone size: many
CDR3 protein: CSAYSISGSRETQYF
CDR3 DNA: TGCAGTGCTTACTCTATTAGCGGGAGCAGGGAGACCCAGTACTTC

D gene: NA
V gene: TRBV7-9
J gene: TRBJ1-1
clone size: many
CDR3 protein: CASSLQGPRNTEAFF
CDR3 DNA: TGTGCCAGCAGCTTACAGGGACCTAGAAACACTGAAGCTTTCTTT

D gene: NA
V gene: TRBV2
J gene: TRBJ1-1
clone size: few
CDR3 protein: CASSVSGTEAFF
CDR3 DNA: TGTGCCAGCAGTGTCTCGGGTACTGAAGCTTTCTTT

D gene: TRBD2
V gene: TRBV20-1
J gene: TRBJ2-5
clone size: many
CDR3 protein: CSERLAGASETQYF
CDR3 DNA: TGCAGCGAGAGACTAGCGGGAGCCTCCGAGACCCAGTACTTC

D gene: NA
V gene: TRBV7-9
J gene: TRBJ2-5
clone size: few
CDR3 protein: CASSPFGGRETQYF
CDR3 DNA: TGTGCCAGCAGCCCCTTCGGGGGCAGGGAGACCCAGTACTTC

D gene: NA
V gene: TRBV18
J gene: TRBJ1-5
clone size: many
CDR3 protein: CASSPKEVNQPQHF
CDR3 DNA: TGTGCCAGCTCACCAAAGGAGGTTAATCAGCCCCAGCATTTT

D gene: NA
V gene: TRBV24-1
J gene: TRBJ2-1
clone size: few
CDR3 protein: CATSGGGRLYNEQFF
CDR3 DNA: TGTGCCACCAGTGGGGGTGGACGTCTCTACAATGAGCAGTTCTTC

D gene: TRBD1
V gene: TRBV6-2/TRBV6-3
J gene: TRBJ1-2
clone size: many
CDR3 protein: CASTWDRGGYGYTF
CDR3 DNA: TGTGCCAGCACATGGGACAGGGGAGGCTATGGCTACACCTTC

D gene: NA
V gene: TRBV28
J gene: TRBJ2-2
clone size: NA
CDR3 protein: CASKDTGELFF
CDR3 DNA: TGTGCCAGCAAGGACACCGGGGAGCTGTTTTTT

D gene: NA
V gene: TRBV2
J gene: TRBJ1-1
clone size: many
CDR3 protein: CASSESLTLNTEAFF
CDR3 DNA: TGTGCCAGCAGTGAATCCCTGACACTGAACACTGAAGCTTTCTTT

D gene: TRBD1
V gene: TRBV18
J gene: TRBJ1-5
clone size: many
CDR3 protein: CASSPGRTGGYSNQPQHF
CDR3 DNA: TGTGCCAGCTCACCGGGAAGGACAGGAGGTTATAGCAATCAGCCCCAGCATTTT

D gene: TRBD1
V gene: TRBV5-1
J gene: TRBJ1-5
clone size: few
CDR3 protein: CASSLDGRGNQPQHF
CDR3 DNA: TGCGCCAGCAGCTTGGACGGCAGGGGGAATCAGCCCCAGCATTTT

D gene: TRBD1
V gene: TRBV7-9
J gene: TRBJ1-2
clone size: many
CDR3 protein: CASSASDRANYGYTF
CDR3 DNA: TGTGCCAGCAGCGCCAGCGACAGGGCTAACTATGGCTACACCTTC

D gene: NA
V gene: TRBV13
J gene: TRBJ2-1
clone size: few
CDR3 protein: CASSLRELHNKQFF
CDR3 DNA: TGTGCCAGCAGCTTGAGGGAACTACACAATAAGCAGTTCTTC

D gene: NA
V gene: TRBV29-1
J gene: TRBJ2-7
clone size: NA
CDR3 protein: CSVYEGEQYF
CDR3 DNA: TGCAGCGTTTACGAGGGGGAGCAGTACTTC

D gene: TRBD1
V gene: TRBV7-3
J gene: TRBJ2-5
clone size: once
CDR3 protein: CASSVAGGTETQYF
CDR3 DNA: TGTGCCAGCAGCGTAGCAGGGGGCACAGAGACCCAGTACTTC